The 20 T cell receptor beta chains below come from one sample, sequenced in a study of T cell changes during pregnancy in multiple sclerosis. Produced via immunoSEQ multiplex PCR; TCRdb's table is partial and in-frame only. Here the sample spans about 51,000 clones, 94% being singletons. Specimen: CD4+ T cells from peripheral blood mononuclear cells, collected in the second trimester of pregnancy. These receptors all come from a female donor with multiple sclerosis, enrolled in a pregnancy study.

This chain connects TRBV21-1 to TRBJ2-1; TRBD1 is the table's D call and was not checked against the DNA. TRBV21-1 is an annotated pseudogene. The CDR3 runs to 12 residues. CDR3 sequence: CASSKGPSRQFF. The CDR3 DNA reads TGTGCCAGCAGCAAAGGGCCAAGTCGGCAGTTCTTC.

The chain couples TRBV9 to TRBJ2-1, with D perhaps matching TRBD1 (6 bases). The V and J ends lost 6 bases and 4 bases respectively, with 17 bases between them. The CDR3 runs 15 residues. CDR1 SGDLS and CDR2 YYNGEE come from the germline V gene. In DNA, the CDR3 is TGTGCCAGCACTGTGACGGACAGCGAGTACAATGAGCAGTTCTTC. Amino acids: CASTVTDSEYNEQFF.

The sample holds a few counts of this clone. The rearrangement uses TRBV12-5 and TRBJ2-1, with TRBD2 identical over 11 bases. The germline CDR1 and CDR2 sequences are LGHNT and FRNRAP. With V trimmed by 6 bases and J by 2 bases, 3 bases remained unmatched. This CDR3 comprises 15 residues. CDR3 loop: CASGKGLAAYNEQFF. CDR3 sequence (DNA): TGTGCTAGTGGGAAGGGACTAGCGGCCTACAATGAGCAGTTCTTC.

The chain employs TRBV7-2 and TRBJ1-5; the D gene is possibly TRBD1 (5 bases). Per germline, CDR1 SGHTA and CDR2 FQGNSA. The CDR3 runs to 16 residues. The V end was cut by 5 bases, the J end by 7 bases, with 21 bases between. In nucleotides, the CDR3 is TGTGCCAGCAGCCAGGAGGGAGTGGGGCGAGGCCAGCCCCAGCATTTT. Translated, it gives CASSQEGVGRGQPQHF.

The chain combines TRBV18 with TRBJ2-5; weak D call: TRBD1 (5 bases). Trimming pared 4 bases from V and 0 bases from J, leaving 15 bases between. This CDR3 is 16 amino acids long. The germline CDR1 and CDR2 sequences are KGHSH and LQKENI. The CDR3 sequence: CASSLIFDRYQETQYF. CDR3 DNA sequence: TGTGCCAGCTCACTTATATTCGACAGATACCAAGAGACCCAGTACTTC.

V usage is TRBV5-4 and J usage is TRBJ1-2; a weak D match, TRBD1 (6 bases). With 3 bases removed from V and 10 bases from J, the gap between germline ends came to 16 bases. The CDR3 has 13 residues. Germline V gene data show CDR1 as SGHNT and CDR2 as YYREEE (reference sequence). CDR3 amino acids: CASSSIRGMVYTF. The CDR3 nucleotides are TGTGCCAGCAGCTCCATCAGGGGAATGGTCTACACCTTC.

V gene TRBV5-5 combines with J gene TRBJ1-2; TRBD1 is a possible D gene (5 bases). V was pared by 5 bases and J by 0 bases, with 8 bases between. Germline lookup yields CDR1 SGHKS and CDR2 YYEKEE (reference sequence). The CDR3 has 13 residues. The CDR3 region is CASRLTANYGYTF. CDR3 DNA: TGTGCCAGCAGATTGACAGCTAACTATGGCTACACCTTC. The variable domain in full, with the rest retrieved from reference TRBV5-5 and TRBJ1-2, is DAGVTQSPTHLIKTRGQQVTLRCSPISGHKSVSWYQQVLGQGPQFIFQYYEKEERGRGNFPDRFSARQFPNYSSELNVNALLLGDSALYLCASRLTANYGYTFGSGTRLTVV.

The chain uses TRBV19 and TRBJ1-2; D may be TRBD1 (6 bases). Germline CDR1 and CDR2: LNHDA and SQIVND (reference sequence). V was shortened by 7 bases and J by 7 bases, with 19 bases between the two germline ends. This CDR3 has 14 amino acids. The CDR3 DNA is TGTGCCAGTACCACCTCAACCGCAGGGGTTGGCTACACCTTC. It translates to CASTTSTAGVGYTF.

The chain is built from TRBV7-2 and TRBJ2-7; TRBD1 agrees at 8 bases. The CDR3 covers 16 residues. V dropped 4 bases and J dropped 3; count of bases not matched to a gene: 11. From germline, CDR1 is SGHTA and CDR2 FQGNSA. The CDR3 region has the DNA TGTGCCAGCAGCTCGAGGCCGGGACAGGCTCGCTACGAGCAGTACTTC. Its translation is CASSSRPGQARYEQYF.

V usage is TRBV7-2 and J usage is TRBJ2-7; 10 nucleotides match TRBD2. CDR1 SGHTA and CDR2 FQGNSA come from the germline V gene. This CDR3 contains 14 residues. V was clipped by 4 bases and J by 5 bases; unmatched bases: 5. The CDR3: CASSSGLAVDEQYF. CDR3 DNA sequence: TGTGCCAGCAGCTCCGGACTAGCGGTGGACGAGCAGTACTTC. Full variable domain (missing parts from reference TRBV7-2 and TRBJ2-7): GAGVSQSPSNKVTEKGKDVELRCDPISGHTALYWYRQSLGQGLEFLIYFQGNSAPDKSGLPSDRFSAERTGGSVSTLTIQRTQQEDSAVYLCASSSGLAVDEQYFGPGTRLTVT.

This clone was observed once. The gene calls are TRBV7-9 and TRBJ2-1; D is possibly TRBD2 (6 bases). Trimming removed 4 bases from V and 8 bases from J, with 21 bases in between. Germline lookup yields CDR1 SEHNR and CDR2 FQNEAQ (reference sequence). This CDR3 comprises 16 residues. The CDR3 DNA reads as TGTGCCAGCAGCTCGGGGATAGCGGTATCCGTTGATGAGCAGTTCTTC. Translated: CASSSGIAVSVDEQFF.

CDR3 DNA sequence: TGTGCCAGCAGCAAAGAGCGATTATACATCCACGTCTTGGGAAACACCATATATTTT. Amino acid sequence: CASSKERLYIHVLGNTIYF. The V gene is TRBV21-1, the J gene TRBJ1-3. TRBV21-1 is a pseudogene locus. This CDR3 has 19 amino acids.

Here the CDR3 reads CASSLVPGEFDEQYF. In DNA form, the CDR3 reads TGTGCCAGCAGCTTGGTCCCAGGGGAATTCGACGAGCAGTACTTC. The chain combines TRBV7-2 with TRBJ2-7, with D possibly being TRBD1 (6 bases). Germline V CDR1 and CDR2: SGHTA, FQGNSA. Trimming removed 3 bases from V and 5 bases from J, with 17 bases in between. CDR3 size: 15 residues.

The chain couples TRBV30 to TRBJ1-5, with D possibly matching TRBD1 (5 bases). Trimming pared 1 base from V and 7 bases from J, leaving 11 bases between. This CDR3 region has 13 residues. The germline gives CDR1 GTSNPN, CDR2 SVGIG (reference sequence). CDR3 sequence: CAWSEGREQPQHF. CDR3 sequence (DNA): TGTGCCTGGAGTGAGGGCAGGGAACAGCCCCAGCATTTT.

J is TRBJ1-5 and V is TRBV2; 10 bases are shared with TRBD1. V gave up 7 bases and J gave up 7 bases; unmatched junction bases: 7. The CDR3 loop spans 14 amino acids. The germline gives CDR1 SNHLY, CDR2 FYNNEI. CDR3 sequence (DNA): TGTGCCAGCAACCTGGACAGGGGGAACCAGCCCCAGCATTTT. Its protein is CASNLDRGNQPQHF.

J is TRBJ1-6 and V is TRBV6-6; tentatively, D is TRBD1 (5 bases). The CDR3 extends over 15 amino acids. CDR1 and CDR2 (germline): MNHNY, SVGAGI (reference sequence). Trimming shortened V by 4 bases and J by 9 bases, and 16 bases separated the two germline ends. CDR3 bases: TGTGCCAGCAGTTTTGTCCCCCAGGGAGGTTCACCCCTCCACTTT. Protein product: CASSFVPQGGSPLHF.

The chain is built from TRBV11-2 and TRBJ1-5; D is perhaps TRBD1 (5 bases). The CDR3 has 13 residues. Germline V gene lookup returns CDR1 SGHAT and CDR2 FQNNGV. Trimming took off 5 bases at V and 6 bases at J, with 11 bases between the two ends. CDR3 in amino acids: CASSTGLGQPQHF. CDR3 in DNA: TGTGCCAGCAGCACAGGTCTGGGTCAGCCCCAGCATTTT.

This rearrangement joins TRBV7-6 to TRBJ2-1, with D possibly TRBD1 on 6 matching bases. The V end was cut by 5 bases, the J end by 6 bases, with 17 bases between. The CDR3 consists of 15 residues. Germline CDR1 and CDR2: SGHVS and FNYEAQ. The CDR3 region has the DNA TGTGCCAGCAGCCTTCTAGGGACAAGCCCCAATGAGCAGTTCTTC. Translating gives CASSLLGTSPNEQFF.

The genes are TRBV10-3 and TRBJ2-6; tentative D call: TRBD1 (6 bases). Between the trimmed V and J ends, which lost 6 bases and 1 base, there was a span of 13 bases. Germline assignment: CDR1 ENHRY and CDR2 SYGVKD. This CDR3 is built from 16 residues. CDR3 nucleotide sequence: TGTGCCATCAGCACCAGTACAGGGTCTGGGGCCAACGTCCTGACTTTC. It translates to CAISTSTGSGANVLTF.

The chain recombines TRBV12-5 with TRBJ2-1; D is perhaps TRBD1 (5 bases). Trimming pared 0 bases from V and 4 bases from J, leaving 13 bases between. Per the germline V gene, CDR1 is LGHNT and CDR2 is FRNRAP. CDR3 length equals 16 residues. DNA for the CDR3: TGTGCTAGTGGTTTGGTCCCCCCCGACAGTTACAATGAGCAGTTCTTC. Translation gives CASGLVPPDSYNEQFF.